Below, one T cell receptor (beta chain) is given with its context. The sample comes from a study of blood T cell repertoires in COVID-19. Study in general: From T cells, B-cell-depleted T cells, or PBMCs came the material, which was cDNA or gDNA.

CDR3 size: 16 residues. The J segment lost 0 bases and the V segment lost 6 bases, leaving 3 bases of the junction unmatched. Germline V gene sequence: CDR1 LNHDA, CDR2 SQIVND (reference sequence). Clones were sequenced by immunoSEQ multiplex PCR, and TCRdb holds only the in-frame ones, with some missing. The sample includes roughly 220,000 clones, approximately 78% seen only once; the top ten take 7.5% to 9.5%. The receptor was derived from a woman older than 75 with COVID-19, enrolled during active disease. The sample was peripheral blood. The chain is built from TRBV19 and TRBJ1-4, with 11 bases matching TRBD1. CDR3 sequence (DNA): TGTGCCAGTAGCCTGGGACAGGGGGCAACTAATGAAAAACTGTTTTTT. Protein product: CASSLGQGATNEKLFF.